Presented here are 24 T cell receptor beta chains from one specimen sequenced in a study of cytomegalovirus exposure and HLA in healthy donors. With 60 Vbeta and 13 Jbeta primers, the PCR was carried out. Repertoires were generated with immunoSEQ multiplex PCR, while TCRdb's copy carries only in-frame clones and drops some. This listing includes approximately 76,000 clones. The sample comprised PBMCs. The receptors shown here come from a man between 18 and 35 years old in good health and CMV-seropositive.

The chain couples TRBV5-1 to TRBJ2-2; TRBD1 aligns across 8 bases. CDR1 is SGHRS and CDR2 is YFSETQ in the germline V gene. CDR3 size: 15 residues. The V and J ends lost 4 bases and 3 bases, in that order; junction bases with no gene match: 5. The CDR3 bases are TGCGCCAGCAGCGGGAACAGGGGGGACACCGGGGAGCTGTTTTTT. It is translated as CASSGNRGDTGELFF. Full variable domain (missing parts from reference TRBV5-1 and TRBJ2-2): KAGVTQTPRYLIKTRGQQVTLSCSPISGHRSVSWYQQTPGQGLQFLFEYFSETQRNKGNFPGRFSGRQFSNSRSEMNVSTLELGDSALYLCASSGNRGDTGELFFGEGSRLTVL.

The V and J genes are TRBV18 and TRBJ2-3; 11 nucleotides line up with TRBD2. Germline-derived CDR1 and CDR2 are KGHSH and LQKENI. This CDR3 has 19 residues. After removal of 1 base from V and 1 base from J, the junction contained 10 bases not matched to a gene. As DNA, the CDR3 is TGTGCCAGCTCACCACGGAGCCTAGCGGGAGGATTTGGCACAGATACGCAGTATTTT. This translates into CASSPRSLAGGFGTDTQYF.

V usage is TRBV19 and J usage is TRBJ2-1, with 9 bases fitting TRBD2. The CDR3 is made up of 15 amino acids. The germline V gene has CDR1 LNHDA and CDR2 SQIVND (reference sequence). V shed 1 base and J 6 bases; nucleotides not matched to a gene: 4. Written as DNA, the CDR3 is TGTGCCAGTAGTATAGTGGGGACTAGCTCCAATGAGCAGTTCTTC. Translation gives CASSIVGTSSNEQFF. The complete variable domain, with remaining parts taken from reference TRBV19 and TRBJ2-1, reads DGGITQSPKYLFRKEGQNVTLSCEQNLNHDAMYWYRQDPGQGLRLIYYSQIVNDFQKGDIAEGYSVSREKKESFPLTVTSAQKNPTAFYLCASSIVGTSSNEQFFGPGTRLTVL.

This chain joins TRBV6-5 and TRBJ1-1, with D perhaps TRBD1 (5 bases). V lost 8 bases, J lost 2 bases, and 9 bases lay in between. The germline gives CDR1 MNHEY, CDR2 SVGAGI. CDR3 length: 12 residues. This CDR3 reads CASARGNTEAFF. For the CDR3, the DNA is TGTGCCAGCGCGCGGGGCAACACTGAAGCTTTCTTT.

V and J are TRBV9 and TRBJ1-4; perhaps TRBD1 as D (6 bases). CDR3 length equals 15 residues. The V gene lost 4 bases and the J gene lost 5 bases, with 15 bases spanning the gap. CDR1 SGDLS and CDR2 YYNGEE come from the germline V gene. Here the CDR3 DNA reads TGTGCCAGCAGCCCGCGACAGGTATTAAATGAAAAACTGTTTTTT. Protein sequence: CASSPRQVLNEKLFF. Supplemented by reference TRBV9 and TRBJ1-4, the full variable domain reads DSGVTQTPKHLITATGQRVTLRCSPRSGDLSVYWYQQSLDQGLQFLIQYYNGEERAKGNILERFSAQQFPDLHSELNLSSLELGDSALYFCASSPRQVLNEKLFFGSGTQLSVL.

V is TRBV7-9 and J is TRBJ2-5; 7 bases are shared with TRBD1. The length of the CDR3 is 15 residues. Germline trimming cut 4 bases from V and 2 bases from J; bases unmatched to any gene: 7. In germline, CDR1 is SEHNR, CDR2 FQNEAQ (reference sequence). CDR3 amino acids: CASSSRQGEQETQYF. In DNA form, the CDR3 reads TGTGCCAGCAGCTCGAGACAGGGCGAACAAGAGACCCAGTACTTC. Supplemented by reference TRBV7-9 and TRBJ2-5, the full variable domain reads DTGVSQNPRHKITKRGQNVTFRCDPISEHNRLYWYRQTLGQGPEFLTYFQNEAQLEKSRLLSDRFSAERPKGSFSTLEIQRTEQGDSAMYLCASSSRQGEQETQYFGPGTRLLVL.

The rearrangement joins TRBV11-2 to TRBJ1-2; D might be TRBD1 (5 bases). The CDR3 runs 13 residues. The V end was cut by 0 bases, the J end by 8 bases, with 10 bases between. The germline gives CDR1 SGHAT, CDR2 FQNNGV. CDR3 sequence (DNA): TGTGCCAGCAGCTTAGACAGGGTACGGGGCTACACCTTC. Translation: CASSLDRVRGYTF.

The chain has TRBV4-1 and TRBJ1-5; D is undetermined. The CDR3 extends over 18 amino acids. Germline loops: CDR1 MGHRA, CDR2 YSYEKL. The V end was cut by 0 bases, the J end by 1 base, with 16 bases between. The CDR3 coding sequence is TGCGCCAGCAGCCAAGAAGGGTTGAGGAGGGTGAGCAATCAGCCCCAGCATTTT. Its protein is CASSQEGLRRVSNQPQHF.

This chain joins TRBV7-2 and TRBJ2-1; 14 nucleotides align to TRBD2. Unmatched junction bases numbered 11, after V lost 5 bases and J lost 8 bases. The CDR3 spans 17 residues. Germline CDR1 SGHTA, CDR2 FQGNSA. CDR3 region: CASSPLTSGGAADEQFF. The DNA of the CDR3 is TGTGCCAGCAGCCCCCTGACTAGCGGGGGGGCCGCAGATGAGCAGTTCTTC.

The J gene is TRBJ2-7, the V gene TRBV7-2, with TRBD2 matching over 7 bases. The CDR3 runs 14 residues. Germline assignment: CDR1 SGHTA and CDR2 FQGNSA. The V segment lost 5 bases and the J segment 4 bases; nucleotides outside the gene matches: 8. CDR3 nucleotides: TGTGCCAGCAGCACCTTCGGGGGGTGGTACGAGCAGTACTTC. Translated: CASSTFGGWYEQYF. Supplemented by reference TRBV7-2 and TRBJ2-7, the full variable domain reads GAGVSQSPSNKVTEKGKDVELRCDPISGHTALYWYRQSLGQGLEFLIYFQGNSAPDKSGLPSDRFSAERTGGSVSTLTIQRTQQEDSAVYLCASSTFGGWYEQYFGPGTRLTVT.

V usage is TRBV6-1 and J usage is TRBJ2-1, with TRBD2 matching 16 bases. Germline V CDR1 and CDR2: MNHNS, SASEGT. The CDR3 consists of 17 residues. V lost 2 bases, J lost 8 bases, and 6 bases stayed unmatched. CDR3 loop: CASSEIGTSGRGDEQFF. The CDR3 DNA reads as TGTGCCAGCAGTGAAATAGGGACTAGCGGGAGGGGGGATGAGCAGTTCTTC.

J is TRBJ1-1 and V is TRBV11-2; D may be TRBD1 (6 bases). Deletions cut 6 bases from V and 4 bases from J, with 21 bases between. The CDR3 is made up of 16 amino acids. CDR1 is SGHAT, CDR2 FQNNGV, per germline. The CDR3 DNA sequence: TGTGCCAGCAGGAGATGGGGCGGGGGCAGTCCCACTGAAGCTTTCTTT. Its translation is CASRRWGGGSPTEAFF.

This rearrangement joins TRBV6-4 to TRBJ2-2; 8 nucleotides agree with TRBD2. The J segment lost 5 bases and the V segment lost 6 bases, leaving 5 bases of the junction unmatched. CDR3 length: 14 amino acids. CDR1 is MRHNA and CDR2 is SNTAGT in the germline V gene. The CDR3 spells CASRPGLETGELFF. The CDR3 region has the DNA TGTGCCAGCAGACCGGGACTAGAGACCGGGGAGCTGTTTTTT.

The chain is built from TRBV15 and TRBJ2-7; 7 nucleotides line up with TRBD2. Germline loops: CDR1 LNHNV, CDR2 YYDKDF (reference sequence). The length of the CDR3 is 15 residues. Germline trimming cut 0 bases from V and 4 bases from J; bases unmatched to any gene: 6. CDR3 loop: CATSREVGGGYEQYF. Written as DNA, the CDR3 is TGTGCCACCAGCAGAGAGGTCGGCGGGGGTTACGAGCAGTACTTC.

The rearrangement uses TRBV9 and TRBJ2-1; TRBD2 matches 9 bases. The V gene end was trimmed by 4 bases and the J gene end by 5 bases; junction bases not matched to a gene: 7. Germline CDR1 reads SGDLS; CDR2 reads YYNGEE. This CDR3 is 15 amino acids long. The CDR3 DNA follows: TGTGCCAGCAGCCATAGGGCTAGCGGGGACAATGAGCAGTTCTTC. The encoded protein is CASSHRASGDNEQFF.

This chain connects TRBV9 to TRBJ2-5; TRBD2 is a possible D gene (5 bases). The CDR3 loop spans 15 amino acids. V lost 3 bases to trimming and J lost 2 bases, with 14 bases between them. CDR1 is SGDLS, CDR2 YYNGEE, per germline. The CDR3 DNA reads TGTGCCAGCAGCGGAGCGGCCCTCTTACAAGAGACCCAGTACTTC. Translation gives CASSGAALLQETQYF.

The chain uses TRBV27 and TRBJ1-1; the D is unclear. The germline CDR1 and CDR2 sequences are MNHEY and SMNVEV (reference sequence). Trimming removed 0 bases from V and 1 base from J, with 9 bases in between. The CDR3 has 15 amino acids. The CDR3 bases are TGTGCCAGCAGTTTATCGTCCAGGTGGAACACTGAAGCTTTCTTT. This encodes CASSLSSRWNTEAFF.

The rearrangement links TRBV9 to TRBJ2-3; 7 bases align to TRBD2. Per the germline V gene, CDR1 is SGDLS and CDR2 is YYNGEE. V was clipped by 0 bases and J by 7 bases; unmatched bases: 8. This CDR3 region has 15 residues. The CDR3 nucleotides read TGTGCCAGCAGCGTAGTCGAGGGACTACAGAATACGCAGTATTTT. Amino acid sequence: CASSVVEGLQNTQYF.

The genes are TRBV30 and TRBJ1-1, with D hard to call. The V gene's germline CDR1 is GTSNPN and CDR2 SVGIG (reference sequence). The V and J ends lost 7 bases and 5 bases respectively, with 11 bases between them. The CDR3 covers 11 residues. CDR3 sequence (DNA): TGTGCCTCCTCGCCGGGGACTGAAGCTTTCTTT. Its translation: CASSPGTEAFF. The full variable domain, with the rest looked up from reference TRBV30 and TRBJ1-1, is SQTIHQWPATLVQPVGSPLSLECTVEGTSNPNLYWYRQAAGRGLQLLFYSVGIGQISSEVPQNLSASRPQDRQFILSSKKLLLSDSGFYLCASSPGTEAFFGQGTRLTVV.

The V and J genes are TRBV5-8 and TRBJ2-7; TRBD2 is a possible D gene (6 bases). Trimming cost V 5 bases and J 0 bases, with 12 bases left between them. Germline V gene sequence: CDR1 SGHTS, CDR2 YDEGEE. This CDR3 is built from 14 residues. DNA for the CDR3: TGTGCCAGCAGACAAACTAGCCTCTCCTACGAGCAGTACTTC. This translates into CASRQTSLSYEQYF.

The chain carries TRBV6-4 and TRBJ2-3, with D perhaps matching TRBD2 (5 bases). V lost 3 bases and J 1 base, leaving 8 bases between the germline ends. The CDR3 runs 14 residues. Germline CDR1 and CDR2: MRHNA and SNTAGT. Written as DNA, the CDR3 is TGTGCCAGCAGTGATCAAGCGGGCACAGATACGCAGTATTTT. Residues: CASSDQAGTDTQYF.

Worth noting for this clone: A junction end diverges from the germline sequence, so it may reflect a read error. This CDR3 is also generated by other DNA sequences in the sample. The chain carries TRBV19 and TRBJ2-1; 9 bases map to TRBD2. Germline lookup yields CDR1 LNHDA and CDR2 SQIVND (reference sequence). CDR3 size: 13 residues. The CDR3 DNA reads TGCGCCAGTAGTGATAGCGGGAGTAATGAGCAGTTCTTC. Translating gives CASSDSGSNEQFF.

The V gene is TRBV19, the J gene TRBJ1-2, with D possibly matching TRBD1 (6 bases). The CDR3 is made up of 13 amino acids. CDR1 is LNHDA and CDR2 is SQIVND in the germline V gene (reference sequence). The V and J ends lost 8 bases and 1 base respectively, with 11 bases between them. The DNA of the CDR3 is TGTGCCAGTGGACAGCTTAGTAACTATGGCTACACCTTC. Protein product: CASGQLSNYGYTF.

The chain couples TRBV9 to TRBJ2-7; D is possibly TRBD1 (6 bases). The CDR3 spans 14 residues. V lost 4 bases, J lost 1 base, and 12 bases lay in between. CDR1 and CDR2 from the germline V gene are SGDLS and YYNGEE. The CDR3 nucleotides read TGTGCCAGCAGCATCGGGACACTTTCCTACGAGCAGTACTTC. Translating gives CASSIGTLSYEQYF.